This is a list of T cell receptor beta chains from one sample in a study of glioma-infiltrating T cells. Via MiXCR, TCRdb re-called the multiplex PCR reads, giving one row per CDR3 protein. Of around 390,000 distinct CDR3 sequences in the sample, approximately 42% were seen once. Sequenced input: glioma tissue, nonneoplastic brain tissue, or PBMCs (not recorded which). These receptor sequences come from a human donor with low-grade glioma or glioblastoma, undergoing nonglioma brain surgery, or in good health (not recorded which). Both conserved end residues are part of each CDR3. D genes are given only for firm matches. Only some rows state a clone size, as once, few, many or a class for expanded clones.

V gene	D gene	J gene	clone size	CDR3 DNA	CDR3 protein
TRBV19	NA	TRBJ2-7	NA	TGTGCCAGTAATCCCTGGACCGGCTCCTACGAGCAGTACTTC	CASNPWTGSYEQYF
TRBV4-2	NA	TRBJ2-5	NA	TGTGCCAGCAGCCAAGGACCTTGGACAGAGCAAGAGACCCAGTACTTC	CASSQGPWTEQETQYF
TRBV28	NA	TRBJ2-4	few	TGTGCCAGCAGTTCTCCCCGAGGGCCGAGCGAAAACATTCAGTACTTC	CASSSPRGPSENIQYF
TRBV6-5	NA	TRBJ2-1	NA	TGTGCCAGCAGTTACTCGGAAATCTCTGAGCAGTTCTTC	CASSYSEISEQFF
TRBV15	TRBD2	TRBJ2-3	few	TGTGCCACCATAGCGGGAGAGACAGATACGCAGTATTTT	CATIAGETDTQYF
TRBV19	TRBD2	TRBJ2-5	NA	TGTGCCAGTAGGAGACTAGCGGGGTACCAAGAGACCCAGTACTTC	CASRRLAGYQETQYF
TRBV19	TRBD1	TRBJ2-1	NA	TGTGCCATTAGAGGACAGGGGGAAGGGTACAATGAGCAGTTCTTC	CAIRGQGEGYNEQFF
TRBV20-1	TRBD2	TRBJ2-7	NA	TGCAGTGCTAGCGCGGCTAGCGGGAGGGGCTCCTACGAGCAGTACTTC	CSASAASGRGSYEQYF
TRBV6-2/TRBV6-3	TRBD2	TRBJ2-1	NA	TGTGCCAGCAGAACCGGGACTAGCGGGACTTATAATGAGCAGTTCTTC	CASRTGTSGTYNEQFF
TRBV20-1	NA	TRBJ2-1	NA	TGCAGTGCTAGAGATTCTGCCGTGGCCTACAATGAGCAGTTCTTC	CSARDSAVAYNEQFF
TRBV20-1	TRBD2	TRBJ2-7	NA	TGCAGTGCTAGAGACTACAGCGGGAGGGCCTTACCCCTCTACGAGCAGTACTTC	CSARDYSGRALPLYEQYF
TRBV27	TRBD2	TRBJ2-7	many	TGTGCCAGCAGTCCTTCGTTACTAGCGGGAGAGGCAGACGAGCAGTACTTC	CASSPSLLAGEADEQYF
TRBV2	NA	TRBJ2-1	many	TGTGCCGCGGGAAGTGTCTCCTACAATGAGCAGTTCTTC	CAAGSVSYNEQFF
TRBV28	TRBD2	TRBJ2-7	NA	TGTGCCAGCAGTACTTGGACTAGCGGCTCCTACGAGCAGTACTTC	CASSTWTSGSYEQYF
TRBV28	NA	TRBJ2-5	NA	TGTGCCCACCTCCCCAATAGAGCGGAGACCAAGTACTTC	CAHLPNRAETKYF
TRBV4-1	NA	TRBJ1-4	NA	TGCGCCAGCAGCCAGGGGGCAGCTAATGAAAAACTGTTTTTT	CASSQGAANEKLFF
TRBV20-1	NA	TRBJ1-1	many	TGCAGTGCTAGAGACCCTTTGATGAACACTGAAGCTTTCTTT	CSARDPLMNTEAFF
TRBV2	NA	TRBJ1-5	NA	TGTACCAGCAGCTGGGACACGAATCAGCCCCAGCATTTT	CTSSWDTNQPQHF
TRBV15	NA	TRBJ2-7	many	TGTGCCACCAGCAGAGAACCGGCAGGTTACTCCTACGAGCAGTACTTC	CATSREPAGYSYEQYF
TRBV4-3	TRBD2	TRBJ2-1	many	TGCGCCAGCAGCCAGATGAAGGGGAGGGATGAGCAGTTCTTC	CASSQMKGRDEQFF
TRBV4-1	NA	TRBJ2-1	many	TGCGCCAGCAGCCAAGTCCAGGATGAGCAGTTCTTC	CASSQVQDEQFF
TRBV20-1	NA	TRBJ2-3	once	TGCAGTGCTGGAGATAGTCCGAGTGCAGATACGCAGTATTTT	CSAGDSPSADTQYF
TRBV2	NA	TRBJ2-2	NA	TGTGCCAGCAGTGCTGAAGGACAGTCTAACACCGGGGAGCTGTTTTTT	CASSAEGQSNTGELFF
TRBV12-3/TRBV12-4	NA	TRBJ2-2	NA	TGTGCCAGCAGCCCTGGGATCAGTCGAGACACCGGGGAGCTGTTTTTT	CASSPGISRDTGELFF
TRBV4-1	TRBD1	TRBJ1-1	few	TGCGCCAGCAGCCTCCGGACAGGGGTTGAAGCTTTCTTT	CASSLRTGVEAFF
TRBV12-3/TRBV12-4	TRBD1	TRBJ1-2	once	TGTGCCAGCAGACCGACAGGGGAACCGGGCTATGGCTACACCTTC	CASRPTGEPGYGYTF
TRBV4-1	NA	TRBJ2-6	NA	TGCGCCAGCAGCCCTGGTAACTCTGGGGCCAACGTCCTGACTTTC	CASSPGNSGANVLTF
TRBV20-1	TRBD2	TRBJ2-1	NA	TGCAGTGCCGGGTTTTGGGCGGGAGGCTACAATGAGCAGTTCTTC	CSAGFWAGGYNEQFF
TRBV15	TRBD2	TRBJ2-5	many	TGTGCCACCAGCAGGGAAAACTTAGCGGGAGAGACCCAGTACTTC	CATSRENLAGETQYF
TRBV4-3	NA	TRBJ2-3	few	TGCGCCAGCAGCCGAGTGAGATCTAGCACAGATACGCAGTATTTT	CASSRVRSSTDTQYF
TRBV15	NA	TRBJ2-7	many	TGTGCCACCAGCAGGAACAACGAGCCCTACGAGCAGTACTTC	CATSRNNEPYEQYF
TRBV7-2	TRBD2	TRBJ2-7	NA	TGTGCCAGCAGCTTATTTGCCCCAGCGGGAGAACGCGAGCAGTACTTC	CASSLFAPAGEREQYF
TRBV7-2	NA	TRBJ1-6	NA	TGTGCCAGCAGCTTGGTTTTGCAAAATTCACCCCTCCACTTT	CASSLVLQNSPLHF
TRBV28	NA	TRBJ2-5	NA	TGTGCCAGCAGCTTTTCCTGGCGGCTCCCAGGGGAAGAGACCCAGTACTTC	CASSFSWRLPGEETQYF
TRBV25-1	TRBD2	TRBJ2-7	many	TGTGCCAGCAGTGAATATGGGGGGGGAGGCATGGACGAGCAGTACTTC	CASSEYGGGGMDEQYF
TRBV7-2	NA	TRBJ1-5	few	TGTGCCAGCAGCTTCGAACGGAATCAGCCCCAGCATTTT	CASSFERNQPQHF
TRBV7-2	TRBD2	TRBJ2-7	NA	TGTGCCAGCAAGCGGACTAGCGGATACGAGCAGTACTTC	CASKRTSGYEQYF
TRBV7-9	NA	TRBJ2-7	NA	TGTGCCAGCATCCGAAGCGAGCACTTGATCCCCAACGAGCAGTACTTC	CASIRSEHLIPNEQYF
TRBV27	NA	TRBJ2-2	many	TGTGCCAGCAGTTTTATAGTTTTCGCGAACACCGGGGAGCTGTTTTTT	CASSFIVFANTGELFF
TRBV6-2/TRBV6-3	NA	TRBJ2-5	NA	TGTGCCAGCAGTTACGTCAGGGGAGAGACCCAGTACTTC	CASSYVRGETQYF
TRBV2	TRBD1	TRBJ2-1	NA	TGTGCCAGCAGTCGGGACAGGGTGGCCTACAATGAGCAGTTCTTC	CASSRDRVAYNEQFF
TRBV20-1	TRBD1	TRBJ2-7	few	TGCAGTGCTAGGGGGGGACAGGGCACCCCCTACGAGCAGTACTTC	CSARGGQGTPYEQYF
TRBV27	NA	TRBJ2-7	NA	TGTGCCAGCAGTTTCGGAGGAAACCACTACGAGCAGTACTTC	CASSFGGNHYEQYF
TRBV19	NA	TRBJ2-1	NA	TGTGCCGGTAGTATAGGCGTCAGGGTGGTAAATGAGCAGTTCTTC	CAGSIGVRVVNEQFF
TRBV7-2	NA	TRBJ1-1	many	TGTGCCAGCACCGTGTGGACAGTCATGAACACTGAAGCTTTCTTT	CASTVWTVMNTEAFF
TRBV7-9	NA	TRBJ2-1	many	TGTGCCAGCAGCGCGGATGAGCAGTTCTTC	CASSADEQFF
TRBV12-3/TRBV12-4	TRBD2	TRBJ2-1	NA	TGTGCCAGCAGTGTCGGACTAGCGGGAGCGTTGAATGAGCAGTTCTTC	CASSVGLAGALNEQFF
TRBV25-1	TRBD2	TRBJ2-1	NA	TGTGCCTCGGGAGGTACTAGCGTTTACAATGAGCAGTTCTTC	CASGGTSVYNEQFF
TRBV28	NA	TRBJ1-5	few	TGTGCCAGCAGTCTTCATCCGCCCCAGCATTTT	CASSLHPPQHF
TRBV2	NA	TRBJ2-5	NA	TGTGCCAGCAGTGAGATTTATCTTCAAGAGACCCAGTACTTC	CASSEIYLQETQYF
TRBV20-1	TRBD1	TRBJ2-3	few	TGCAGTGCTAGAGACCGTCATGGACAGGGAACAGATACGCAGTATTTT	CSARDRHGQGTDTQYF
TRBV12-3/TRBV12-4	NA	TRBJ2-7	NA	TGTGCCAGCAGTTTAGGTGGGGCAATCTACGAGCAGTACTTC	CASSLGGAIYEQYF
TRBV27	NA	TRBJ1-1	many	TGTGCCAGCAGTTTATCCTGGGGGCAGAACACTGAAGCTTTCTTT	CASSLSWGQNTEAFF
TRBV28	TRBD2	TRBJ2-5	few	TGTGCCAGCAGTTTATTGACTAGCGGTTACCAAGAGACCCAGTACTTC	CASSLLTSGYQETQYF
TRBV19	NA	TRBJ2-7	NA	TGTGCCACCTCTCCGGGTCCTCGCTCCTACGAGCAGTACTTC	CATSPGPRSYEQYF
TRBV18	TRBD2	TRBJ2-7	NA	TGTGCCAGCTCACCGTCGCCGGGACTAGCGGGAGGGCCCTACGAGCAGTACTTC	CASSPSPGLAGGPYEQYF
TRBV15	TRBD1	TRBJ2-1	NA	TGTGCCACCAGCAGAGCCGGAGGACAGGGATACAATGAGCAGTTCTTC	CATSRAGGQGYNEQFF
TRBV10-3	NA	TRBJ2-7	NA	TGTGCCATCAGTGAGAGGGGTAGCGGTGCCTACGGGCAGTACTTC	CAISERGSGAYGQYF
TRBV7-2	NA	TRBJ2-1	NA	TGTGCCAGCAGCTTAAATCTTCCGGAGCAGTTCTTC	CASSLNLPEQFF
TRBV4-1	NA	TRBJ2-1	NA	TGCGCCAGCAGCCAAGAACCCGGGGCCGAGGGTGAGCGGTTCTTC	CASSQEPGAEGERFF